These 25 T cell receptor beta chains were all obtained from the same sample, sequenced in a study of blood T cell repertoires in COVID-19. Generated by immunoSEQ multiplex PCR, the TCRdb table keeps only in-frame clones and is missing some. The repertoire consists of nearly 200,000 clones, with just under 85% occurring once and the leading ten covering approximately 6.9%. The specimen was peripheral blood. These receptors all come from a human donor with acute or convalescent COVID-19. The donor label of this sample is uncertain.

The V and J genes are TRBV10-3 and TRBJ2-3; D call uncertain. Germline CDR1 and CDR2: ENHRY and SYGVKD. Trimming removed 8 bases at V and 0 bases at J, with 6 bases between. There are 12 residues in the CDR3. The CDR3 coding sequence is TGTGCCATCCAGTCTAGCACAGATACGCAGTATTTT. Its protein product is CAIQSSTDTQYF.

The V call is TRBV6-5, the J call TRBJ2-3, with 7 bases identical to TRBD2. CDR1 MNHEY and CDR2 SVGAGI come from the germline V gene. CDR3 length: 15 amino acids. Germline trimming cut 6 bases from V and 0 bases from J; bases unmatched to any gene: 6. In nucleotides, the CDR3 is TGTGCCAGCAGGGGGGAGGGCGAGAGCACAGATACGCAGTATTTT. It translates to CASRGEGESTDTQYF.

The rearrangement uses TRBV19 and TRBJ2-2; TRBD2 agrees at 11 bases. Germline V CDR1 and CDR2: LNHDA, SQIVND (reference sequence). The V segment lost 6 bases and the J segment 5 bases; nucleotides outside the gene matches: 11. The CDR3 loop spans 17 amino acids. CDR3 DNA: TGTGCCAGTAGCCTAAATTCGGCTAGCGGGAGGACCGGGGAGCTGTTTTTT. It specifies CASSLNSASGRTGELFF.

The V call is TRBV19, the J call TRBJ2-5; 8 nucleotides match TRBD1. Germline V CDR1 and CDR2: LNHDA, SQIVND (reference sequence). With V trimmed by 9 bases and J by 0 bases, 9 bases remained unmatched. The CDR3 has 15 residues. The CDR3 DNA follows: TGTGCCAGCAACGCAGGGGGCCGGTACCAAGAGACCCAGTACTTC. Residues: CASNAGGRYQETQYF.

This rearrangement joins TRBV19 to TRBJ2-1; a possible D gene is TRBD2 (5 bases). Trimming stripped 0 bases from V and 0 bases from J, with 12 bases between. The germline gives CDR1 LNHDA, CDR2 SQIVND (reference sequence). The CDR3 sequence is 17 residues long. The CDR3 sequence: CASSIDFGLSSYNEQFF. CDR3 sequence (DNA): TGTGCCAGTAGTATAGATTTCGGACTCTCCTCCTACAATGAGCAGTTCTTC.

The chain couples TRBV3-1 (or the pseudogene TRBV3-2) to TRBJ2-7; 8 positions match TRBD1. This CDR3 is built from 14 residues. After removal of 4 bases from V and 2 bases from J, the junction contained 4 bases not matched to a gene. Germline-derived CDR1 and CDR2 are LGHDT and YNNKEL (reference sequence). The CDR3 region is CASSPRDRTYEQYF. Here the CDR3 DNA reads TGTGCCAGCAGCCCCCGGGACAGGACCTACGAGCAGTACTTC.

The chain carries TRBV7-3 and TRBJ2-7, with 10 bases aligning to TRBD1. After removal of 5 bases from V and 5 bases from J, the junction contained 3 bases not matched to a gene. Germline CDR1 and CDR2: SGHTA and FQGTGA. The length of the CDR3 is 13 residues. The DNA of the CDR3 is TGTGCCAGCAGCCGGGACAGGGGACACGAGCAGTACTTC. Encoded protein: CASSRDRGHEQYF.

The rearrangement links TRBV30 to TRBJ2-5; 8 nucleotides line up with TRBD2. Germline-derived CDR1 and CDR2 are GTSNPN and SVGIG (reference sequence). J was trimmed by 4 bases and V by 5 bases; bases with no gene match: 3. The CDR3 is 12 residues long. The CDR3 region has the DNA TGTGCCTGGGGACTAGCTCGAGAGACCCAGTACTTC. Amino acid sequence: CAWGLARETQYF.

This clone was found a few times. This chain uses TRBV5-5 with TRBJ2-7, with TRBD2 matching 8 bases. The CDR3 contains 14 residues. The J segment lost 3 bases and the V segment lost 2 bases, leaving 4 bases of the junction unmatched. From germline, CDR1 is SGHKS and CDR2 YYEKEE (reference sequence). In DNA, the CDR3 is TGTGCCAGCAGCTTATTAGGGACTAGCTACGAGCAGTACTTC. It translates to CASSLLGTSYEQYF.

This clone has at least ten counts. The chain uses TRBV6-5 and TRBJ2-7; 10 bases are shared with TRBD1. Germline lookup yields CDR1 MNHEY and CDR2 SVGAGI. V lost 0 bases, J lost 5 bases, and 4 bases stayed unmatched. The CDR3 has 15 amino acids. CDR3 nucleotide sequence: TGTGCCAGCAGTTACTCGAGACAGGGGGCCAACGAGCAGTACTTC. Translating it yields CASSYSRQGANEQYF.

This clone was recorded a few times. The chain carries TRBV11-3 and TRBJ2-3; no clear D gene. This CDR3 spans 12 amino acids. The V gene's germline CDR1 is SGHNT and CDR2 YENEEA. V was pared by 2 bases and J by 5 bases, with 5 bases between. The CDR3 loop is CASSLSGDTQYF. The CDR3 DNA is TGTGCCAGCAGCTTATCCGGAGATACGCAGTATTTT. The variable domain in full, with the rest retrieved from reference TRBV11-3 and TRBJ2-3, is EAGVVQSPRYKIIEKKQPVAFWCNPISGHNTLYWYLQNLGQGPELLIRYENEEAVDDSQLPKDRFSAERLKGVDSTLKIQPAELGDSAVYLCASSLSGDTQYFGPGTRLTVL.

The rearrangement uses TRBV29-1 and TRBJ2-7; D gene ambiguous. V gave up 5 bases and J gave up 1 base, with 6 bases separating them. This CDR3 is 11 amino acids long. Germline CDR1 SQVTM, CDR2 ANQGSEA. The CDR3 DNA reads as TGCAGCGTTATCCTTTCCTACGAGCAGTACTTC. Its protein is CSVILSYEQYF.

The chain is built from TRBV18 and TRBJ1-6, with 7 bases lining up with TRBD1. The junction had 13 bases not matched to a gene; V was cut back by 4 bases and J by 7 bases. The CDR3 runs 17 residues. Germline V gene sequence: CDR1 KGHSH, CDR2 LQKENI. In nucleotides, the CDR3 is TGTGCCAGCTCACTTTCTGTACCCGGGACAGAGAATTCACCCCTCCACTTT. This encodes CASSLSVPGTENSPLHF.

The CDR3 DNA sequence: TGTGCCAGCAGCTTACCTAGCACAGCTAGCACAGATACGCAGTATTTT. It specifies CASSLPSTASTDTQYF. This chain joins TRBV13 and TRBJ2-3; a weak D match, TRBD2 (5 bases). The CDR3 has 16 amino acids. CDR1 is PRHDT and CDR2 is FYEKMQ in the germline V gene (reference sequence). Trimming removed 2 bases from V and 0 bases from J, with 12 bases in between.

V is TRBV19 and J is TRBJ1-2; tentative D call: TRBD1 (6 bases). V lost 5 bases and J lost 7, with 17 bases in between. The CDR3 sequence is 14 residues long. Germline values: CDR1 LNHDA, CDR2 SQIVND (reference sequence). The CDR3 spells CASSPPQGKAGYTF. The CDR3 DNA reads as TGTGCCAGTAGTCCCCCACAGGGAAAGGCTGGCTACACCTTC.

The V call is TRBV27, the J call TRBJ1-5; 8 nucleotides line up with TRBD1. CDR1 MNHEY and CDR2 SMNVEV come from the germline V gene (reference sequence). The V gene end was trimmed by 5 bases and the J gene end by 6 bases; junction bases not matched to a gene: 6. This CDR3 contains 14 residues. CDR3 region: CASSVTGGVQPQHF. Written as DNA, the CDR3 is TGTGCCAGCAGTGTAACAGGGGGAGTTCAGCCCCAGCATTTT.

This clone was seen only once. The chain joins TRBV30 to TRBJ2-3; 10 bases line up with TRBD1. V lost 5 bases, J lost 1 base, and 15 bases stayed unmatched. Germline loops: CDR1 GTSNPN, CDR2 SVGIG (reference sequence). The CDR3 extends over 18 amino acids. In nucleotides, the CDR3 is TGTGCCTGGCTGCCCCCCCGGGACAGGGGATGGGGCACAGATACGCAGTATTTT. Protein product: CAWLPPRDRGWGTDTQYF.

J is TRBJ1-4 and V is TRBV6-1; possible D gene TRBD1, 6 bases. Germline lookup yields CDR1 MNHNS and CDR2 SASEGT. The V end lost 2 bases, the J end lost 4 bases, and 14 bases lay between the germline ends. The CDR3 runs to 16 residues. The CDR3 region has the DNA TGTGCCAGCAGTGAATATGGGGGCAGGATTAATGAAAAACTGTTTTTT. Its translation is CASSEYGGRINEKLFF.

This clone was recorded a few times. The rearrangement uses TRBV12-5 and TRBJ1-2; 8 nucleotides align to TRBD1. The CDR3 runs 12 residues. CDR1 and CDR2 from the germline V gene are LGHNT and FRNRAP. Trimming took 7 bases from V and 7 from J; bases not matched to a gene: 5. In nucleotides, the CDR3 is TGTGCTAGTGAGGACAGGGTGGGTGGCTACACCTTC. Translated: CASEDRVGGYTF.

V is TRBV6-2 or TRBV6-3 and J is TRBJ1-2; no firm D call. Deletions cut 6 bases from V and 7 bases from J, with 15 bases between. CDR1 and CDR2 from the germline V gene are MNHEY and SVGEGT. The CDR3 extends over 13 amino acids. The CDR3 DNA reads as TGTGCCAGCAGCGACGTGGTCGGGTTTGGCTACACCTTC. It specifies CASSDVVGFGYTF.

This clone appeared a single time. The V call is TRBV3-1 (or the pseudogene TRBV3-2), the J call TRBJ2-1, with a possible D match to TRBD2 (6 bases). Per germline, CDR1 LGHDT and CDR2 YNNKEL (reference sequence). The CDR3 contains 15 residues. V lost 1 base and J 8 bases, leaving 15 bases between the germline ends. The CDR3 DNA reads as TGTGCCAGCAGCCAAGCGGTCGGGAGAAAAGATGAGCAGTTCTTC. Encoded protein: CASSQAVGRKDEQFF.

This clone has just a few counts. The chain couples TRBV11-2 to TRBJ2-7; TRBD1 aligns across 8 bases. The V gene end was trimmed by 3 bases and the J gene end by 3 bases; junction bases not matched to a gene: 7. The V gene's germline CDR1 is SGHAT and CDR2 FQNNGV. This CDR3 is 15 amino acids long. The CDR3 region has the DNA TGTGCCAGCAGCTTCCAACAGGGGGGAGGCTACGAGCAGTACTTC. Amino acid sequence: CASSFQQGGGYEQYF.

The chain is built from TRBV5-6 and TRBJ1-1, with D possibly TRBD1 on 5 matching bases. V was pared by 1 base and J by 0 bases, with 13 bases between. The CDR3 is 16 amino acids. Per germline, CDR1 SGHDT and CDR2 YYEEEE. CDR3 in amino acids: CASSLSRVKMNTEAFF. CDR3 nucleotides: TGTGCCAGCAGCTTGAGCAGGGTCAAAATGAACACTGAAGCTTTCTTT. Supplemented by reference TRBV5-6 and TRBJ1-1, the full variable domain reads DAGVTQSPTHLIKTRGQQVTLRCSPKSGHDTVSWYQQALGQGPQFIFQYYEEEERQRGNFPDRFSGHQFPNYSSELNVNALLLGDSALYLCASSLSRVKMNTEAFFGQGTRLTVV.

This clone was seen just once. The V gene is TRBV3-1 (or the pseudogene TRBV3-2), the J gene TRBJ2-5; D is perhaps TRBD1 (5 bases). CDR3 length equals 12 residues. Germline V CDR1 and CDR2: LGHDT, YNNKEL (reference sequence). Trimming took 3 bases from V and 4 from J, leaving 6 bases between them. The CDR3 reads CASSQGLETQYF. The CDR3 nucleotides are TGTGCCAGCAGCCAGGGGCTAGAGACCCAGTACTTC.

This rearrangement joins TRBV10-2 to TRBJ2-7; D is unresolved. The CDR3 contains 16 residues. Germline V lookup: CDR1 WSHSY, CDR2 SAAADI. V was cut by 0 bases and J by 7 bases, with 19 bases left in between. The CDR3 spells CASSESISGRNGEQYF. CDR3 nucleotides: TGCGCCAGCAGTGAGTCGATATCAGGTCGAAATGGGGAGCAGTACTTC.